The 20 T cell receptor beta chains below come from one sample, sequenced in a study of CD8 T cells in ankylosing spondylitis. TCRdb used MiXCR to reprocess the 5' RACE reads, holding one entry per CDR3 protein. Of 350,000 or so distinct CDR3 sequences in the sample, around 10% were seen once. The sequenced sample was blood, either unsorted or a sorted T cell fraction (not recorded which). Receptors were obtained from a female donor with ankylosing spondylitis or in good health (not recorded which).

This clonotype was seen a handful of times. The rearrangement joins TRBV5-1 to TRBJ2-7, with D perhaps TRBD1 (6 bases). Germline CDR1 SGHRS, CDR2 YFSETQ. This CDR3 region has 15 residues. Trimming removed 0 bases at V and 5 bases at J, with 15 bases between. The CDR3 DNA sequence: TGCGCCAGCAGCTTGGCGGGACAAAGGAAGAACGAGCAGTACTTC. Amino acid sequence: CASSLAGQRKNEQYF.

The rearrangement links TRBV20-1 to TRBJ2-5, with 11 bases that match TRBD2. The CDR3 runs 14 residues. Germline V gene sequence: CDR1 DFQATT, CDR2 SNEGSKA (reference sequence). V dropped 6 bases and J dropped 7; count of bases not matched to a gene: 10. CDR3 coding DNA: TGCAGTGCCACGGGACTAGCGGTAAGAGGGACCCAGTACTTC. This gives the protein CSATGLAVRGTQYF.

The CDR3 spells CASSVTAENTGELFF. The CDR3 region has the DNA TGTGCCAGCAGCGTAACAGCGGAGAACACCGGGGAGCTGTTTTTT. The chain is built from TRBV9 and TRBJ2-2; tentatively, D is TRBD2 (5 bases). Germline CDR1 and CDR2: SGDLS and YYNGEE. There are 15 residues in the CDR3. Trimming pared 1 base from V and 1 base from J, leaving 8 bases between.

This clonotype was seen at least ten times. The chain employs TRBV20-1 and TRBJ2-5, with a possible D match to TRBD2 (6 bases). Trimming took 0 bases from V and 5 from J, leaving 16 bases between them. The CDR3 has 15 residues. In germline, CDR1 is DFQATT, CDR2 SNEGSKA (reference sequence). CDR3 DNA: TGCAGTGCTAGAGATTTTATGGTTGGAGGGGAGACCCAGTACTTC. Translation gives CSARDFMVGGETQYF.

To note about this clonotype: One end of the junction does not line up with germline, which may come from a read error. The chain links TRBV20-1 to TRBJ2-4; 13 nucleotides agree with TRBD2. The CDR3 extends over 16 amino acids. Germline V gene data show CDR1 as DFQATT and CDR2 as SNEGSKA (reference sequence). This chain's CDR3 is CCARDLGLAGSAIQYF. CDR3 DNA: TGCTGTGCTAGAGATCTGGGACTAGCGGGGAGTGCCATTCAGTACTTC.

This clonotype was observed many times. The chain joins TRBV20-1 to TRBJ2-7, with 12 bases aligning to TRBD2. Per the germline V gene, CDR1 is DFQATT and CDR2 is SNEGSKA (reference sequence). The CDR3 is made up of 16 amino acids. Trimming took 5 bases from V and 4 from J; bases not matched to a gene: 12. CDR3 in amino acids: CSASGLAGRRGYEQYF. CDR3 DNA: TGCAGTGCTTCTGGACTAGCGGGGCGTAGGGGGTACGAGCAGTACTTC.

This clonotype was detected ten times or more. Sequence at one end of the junction differs from germline and may be a read error. The chain carries TRBV5-1 and TRBJ1-5; no clear D gene. CDR1 and CDR2 (germline): SGHRS, YFSETQ. CDR3 size: 15 residues. CDR3: CASSLEGYSNQPQHF. The CDR3 DNA sequence: TGTGCCAGCAGCCTAGAGGGATATAGCAATCAGCCCCAGCATTTT.

This rearrangement joins TRBV3-1 to TRBJ2-3; 13 bases are shared with TRBD2. The V segment lost 10 bases and the J segment 1 base; nucleotides outside the gene matches: 14. In germline, CDR1 is LGHDT, CDR2 YNNKEL (reference sequence). The CDR3 spans 18 residues. CDR3 region: CAICCGTSGDPRTDTQYF. Written as DNA, the CDR3 is TGTGCCATCTGCTGTGGGACTAGCGGGGACCCTCGCACAGATACGCAGTATTTT.

The chain employs TRBV7-9 and TRBJ1-6, with D perhaps TRBD1 (5 bases). V was shortened by 1 base and J by 2 bases, with 12 bases between the two germline ends. This CDR3 region has 17 residues. Per the germline V gene, CDR1 is SEHNR and CDR2 is FQNEAQ (reference sequence). The CDR3 here is CASSLGGGTAYNSPLHF. The CDR3 DNA is TGTGCCAGCAGCTTAGGGGGAGGGACCGCCTATAATTCACCCCTCCACTTT.

This clonotype was detected ten times or more. The chain employs TRBV6-2 or TRBV6-3 and TRBJ2-7, with D unclear. V lost 1 base and J lost 3, with 7 bases in between. The CDR3 loop spans 13 amino acids. Per germline, CDR1 MNHEY and CDR2 SVGEGT. CDR3 nucleotides: TGTGCCAGCAGTTACTACGAATACTACGAGCAGTACTTC. It is translated as CASSYYEYYEQYF.

This clonotype was counted ten times or more. The V call is TRBV4-3, the J call TRBJ2-3; D not certain. Trimming took 0 bases from V and 2 from J, leaving 12 bases between them. The CDR3 runs 16 residues. The germline V gene encodes CDR1 LGHNA and CDR2 YSLEER. DNA of the CDR3: TGCGCCAGCAGCCAAGATGCCCTCACGTACACAGATACGCAGTATTTT. Translated: CASSQDALTYTDTQYF.

The chain recombines TRBV12-3 or TRBV12-4 with TRBJ1-5, with a tentative D call TRBD1 (5 bases). The CDR3 is 15 amino acids. The V end lost 6 bases, the J end lost 0 bases, and 12 bases lay between the germline ends. The CDR3 DNA is TGTGCCAGCAGCCCGAGGGGCAATAGCAATCAGCCCCAGCATTTT. Protein product: CASSPRGNSNQPQHF.

This clonotype occurred many times. This chain uses TRBV5-1 with TRBJ2-3, with TRBD1 identical over 7 bases. This CDR3 region has 16 residues. V was pared by 4 bases and J by 3 bases, with 11 bases of the junction left unmatched. The germline gives CDR1 SGHRS, CDR2 YFSETQ. CDR3: CASSPFPQGRTDTQYF. DNA of the CDR3: TGCGCCAGCAGCCCTTTTCCACAGGGGCGGACAGATACGCAGTATTTT.

This clonotype was observed at least ten times. V and J are TRBV28 and TRBJ2-1, with 7 bases matching TRBD2. The V and J ends lost 6 bases and 0 bases, in that order; junction bases with no gene match: 5. This CDR3 contains 15 residues. Germline lookup yields CDR1 MDHEN and CDR2 SYDVKM. The CDR3 sequence is CASRRGGSSYNEQFF. In DNA, the CDR3 is TGTGCCAGCAGGAGGGGCGGGAGCTCCTACAATGAGCAGTTCTTC.

This clonotype occurred many times. The rearrangement joins TRBV7-8 to TRBJ2-1; D unresolved. Germline V gene data show CDR1 as SGHVS and CDR2 as FQNEAQ. The length of the CDR3 is 14 residues. The V and J ends lost 1 base and 8 bases respectively, with 12 bases between them. Written as DNA, the CDR3 is TGTGCCAGCAGCTTAGTTCCAGGCGGCGATGAGCAGTTCTTC. It specifies CASSLVPGGDEQFF.

This clonotype was detected a few times. CDR3 sequence reads: CASSPRRTGGEDEQFF. DNA for the CDR3: TGTGCCAGCAGCCCCCGCCGGACAGGGGGAGAGGATGAGCAGTTCTTC. V is TRBV3-1 and J is TRBJ2-1, with 10 bases lining up with TRBD1. J was trimmed by 8 bases and V by 4 bases; bases with no gene match: 11. The V gene's germline CDR1 is LGHDT and CDR2 YNNKEL (reference sequence). The CDR3 runs 16 residues.

There are many counts of this clonotype. The chain links TRBV24-1 to TRBJ2-2; TRBD1 aligns across 7 bases. Germline V gene data show CDR1 as KGHDR and CDR2 as SFDVKD. The V and J ends lost 2 bases and 3 bases, in that order; junction bases with no gene match: 8. The CDR3 consists of 17 residues. The CDR3 spells CATSDSPGQTYTGELFF. CDR3 bases: TGTGCCACCAGTGATTCACCGGGACAGACATACACCGGGGAGCTGTTTTTT.

The chain recombines TRBV19 with TRBJ2-3, with D unclear. Germline loops: CDR1 LNHDA, CDR2 SQIVND (reference sequence). This CDR3 has 18 residues. V lost 4 bases to trimming and J lost 2 bases, with 22 bases between them. CDR3 residues: CASSTRRGGRPNTDTQYF. In nucleotides, the CDR3 is TGTGCCAGTAGTACCCGCCGCGGTGGCAGACCTAACACAGATACGCAGTATTTT.

This chain uses TRBV7-2 with TRBJ2-3; 9 bases are shared with TRBD1. The CDR3 runs 15 residues. V lost 2 bases, J lost 5 bases, and 5 bases stayed unmatched. Germline V gene data show CDR1 as SGHTA and CDR2 as FQGNSA. The CDR3 nucleotides are TGTGCCAGCAGCTTAACAGGGGGCAGGATAGATACGCAGTATTTT. It codes for CASSLTGGRIDTQYF. Looking up the rest from reference TRBV7-2 and TRBJ2-3 gives the full variable domain: GAGVSQSPSNKVTEKGKDVELRCDPISGHTALYWYRQSLGQGLEFLIYFQGNSAPDKSGLPSDRFSAERTGGSVSTLTIQRTQQEDSAVYLCASSLTGGRIDTQYFGPGTRLTVL.

This clonotype showed up many times. The chain couples TRBV20-1 to TRBJ1-2; 7 bases map to TRBD1. The CDR3 is 14 residues long. The trim removed 5 bases at V and 6 bases at J, leaving 12 bases unmatched. Germline V lookup: CDR1 DFQATT, CDR2 SNEGSKA (reference sequence). CDR3 nucleotide sequence: TGCAGTGCTTCTCAACCGGGACAGCCGCATGGCTACACCTTC. Protein sequence: CSASQPGQPHGYTF.